These 25 T cell receptor beta chains were all obtained from the same sample, sequenced in a study of response to subunit inactivated influenza vaccine. TCRdb fed the RT-PCR reads into MiXCR, producing one record per CDR3 protein. This sample carries a few hundred thousand distinct CDR3 sequences, less than 15% of them seen once, and the ten largest clones take 11%. The sample here was PBMCs from blood, taken about 13 days after vaccination. The receptors here all came from a man aged 50 to 59 who received an inactivated influenza vaccine.

The chain uses TRBV29-1 and TRBJ2-7; TRBD1 agrees at 7 bases. The CDR3 totals 13 residues. The germline gives CDR1 SQVTM, CDR2 ANQGSEA. Trimming at V came to 4 bases and at J to 3 bases, leaving 6 bases not matched to a gene. CDR3: CSVANRGLYEQYF. The CDR3 region has the DNA TGCAGCGTTGCTAACAGGGGCCTCTACGAGCAGTACTTC.

Here the CDR3 reads CAWSTGISYGYTF. CDR3 DNA: TGTGCCTGGAGTACAGGGATCAGCTATGGCTACACCTTC. The chain employs TRBV30 and TRBJ1-2, with D tentatively TRBD1 (6 bases). Trimming left V 2 bases short and J 4 bases short, with 11 bases between. The CDR3 contains 13 residues. Germline V CDR1 and CDR2: GTSNPN, SVGIG (reference sequence).

The sample holds a few counts of this clonotype. V gene TRBV29-1 combines with J gene TRBJ2-5; D is ambiguous. Trimming pared 4 bases from V and 4 bases from J, leaving 13 bases between. Germline lookup yields CDR1 SQVTM and CDR2 ANQGSEA. The CDR3 totals 13 residues. The CDR3 spells CSVGFSDRETQYF. CDR3 coding DNA: TGCAGCGTTGGGTTTTCTGACCGAGAGACCCAGTACTTC. Filled out from reference TRBV29-1 and TRBJ2-5, the complete variable domain reads SAVISQKPSRDICQRGTSLTIQCQVDSQVTMMFWYRQQPGQSLTLIATANQGSEATYESGFVIDKFPISRPNLTFSTLTVSNMSPEDSSIYLCSVGFSDRETQYFGPGTRLLVL.

This chain connects TRBV29-1 to TRBJ2-6, with TRBD1 as a possible D gene (5 bases). The CDR3 loop spans 16 amino acids. CDR1 and CDR2 (germline): SQVTM, ANQGSEA. The V gene lost 3 bases and the J gene lost 0 bases, with 12 bases spanning the gap. Here the CDR3 DNA reads TGCAGCGTTGAGGATTGGGGCAACTCTGGGGCCAACGTCCTGACTTTC. It yields the protein CSVEDWGNSGANVLTF.

A few counts support this clonotype. The V call is TRBV30, the J call TRBJ2-7, with D unclear. The CDR3 runs to 11 residues. Trimming removed 0 bases at V and 10 bases at J, with 10 bases between. CDR1 is GTSNPN, CDR2 SVGIG, per germline (reference sequence). CDR3 sequence: CAWSVLVEQYF. The CDR3 nucleotides are TGTGCCTGGAGTGTACTTGTGGAACAGTACTTC.

V usage is TRBV6-1 and J usage is TRBJ1-2; a possible D gene is TRBD1 (5 bases). V gave up 8 bases and J gave up 1 base, with 17 bases separating them. In germline, CDR1 is MNHNS, CDR2 SASEGT. The CDR3 is made up of 15 amino acids. CDR3 nucleotides: TGTGCCAGCCGTGGGGATCGACAGCTTAACTATGGCTACACCTTC. This sequence encodes CASRGDRQLNYGYTF.

This clonotype has a count of ten or more. The rearrangement uses TRBV12-3 or TRBV12-4 and TRBJ1-1, with a weak D call TRBD1 (5 bases). The CDR3 runs 14 residues. Trimming took off 3 bases at V and 0 bases at J, with 8 bases between the two ends. The CDR3 region has the DNA TGTGCCAGCAGTTTTCGGGGGATGAACACTGAAGCTTTCTTT. It translates to CASSFRGMNTEAFF.

This clonotype was seen a few times. The V call is TRBV3-1, the J call TRBJ2-7; a weak D match, TRBD2 (5 bases). The ends were cut back, 1 base at V and 3 bases at J, with 10 bases in the middle. The CDR3 contains 14 residues. CDR1 is LGHDT and CDR2 is YNNKEL in the germline V gene (reference sequence). Here the CDR3 DNA reads TGTGCCAGCAGCCAAGGGACGGGAATCTACGAGCAGTACTTC. It encodes CASSQGTGIYEQYF.

In this sample, this clonotype turned up many times. The chain combines TRBV19 with TRBJ1-5; possibly TRBD1 for D (5 bases). CDR3 length: 16 residues. V was trimmed by 0 bases and J by 4 bases, leaving 13 bases between them. The germline gives CDR1 LNHDA, CDR2 SQIVND (reference sequence). This CDR3 is CASSIDRPRGNQPQHF. The CDR3 coding sequence is TGTGCCAGTAGTATAGATCGTCCGAGGGGTAATCAGCCCCAGCATTTT.

This clonotype has a count of ten or more. This rearrangement joins TRBV29-1 to TRBJ2-3, with 10 bases aligning to TRBD1. The CDR3 is 13 amino acids. The ends lost 6 bases at V and 2 bases at J; junction bases unmatched: 2. From germline, CDR1 is SQVTM and CDR2 ANQGSEA. The CDR3 nucleotides read TGCAGCGTGCGACAGGGGGCCACAGATACGCAGTATTTT. Protein: CSVRQGATDTQYF.

V and J are TRBV20-1 and TRBJ2-5; perhaps TRBD2 as D (5 bases). Looked up from germline, CDR1 is DFQATT and CDR2 is SNEGSKA (reference sequence). The CDR3 spans 11 residues. V was pared by 3 bases and J by 6 bases, with 8 bases between. The CDR3 region is CSARLAQTQYF. The CDR3 nucleotides read TGCAGTGCTAGGCTAGCCCAGACCCAGTACTTC.

The chain carries TRBV30 and TRBJ1-4; D remains ambiguous. In germline, CDR1 is GTSNPN, CDR2 SVGIG (reference sequence). The length of the CDR3 is 13 residues. Trimming removed 6 bases at V and 0 bases at J, with 8 bases between. This CDR3 is CACQPATNEKLFF. The CDR3 bases are TGTGCCTGTCAGCCCGCAACTAATGAAAAACTGTTTTTT.

Only a few counts were recorded for this clonotype. This chain connects TRBV10-3 to TRBJ2-7; TRBD2 matches at 8 bases. The CDR3 loop spans 16 amino acids. V lost 6 bases to trimming and J lost 0 bases; unmatched junction nucleotides: 10. Germline V gives CDR1 ENHRY, CDR2 SYGVKD. CDR3 sequence reads: CAISATSASSSYEQYF. DNA for the CDR3: TGTGCCATCAGCGCGACTAGCGCCTCGAGCTCCTACGAGCAGTACTTC.

This chain joins TRBV5-1 and TRBJ2-5; D tentatively reads TRBD1 or TRBD2 (5 bases each). The V gene's germline CDR1 is SGHRS and CDR2 YFSETQ. The CDR3 consists of 16 residues. V was clipped by 0 bases and J by 0 bases, with 12 bases between them. CDR3 amino acids: CASSLGDQIYQETQYF. CDR3 DNA: TGCGCCAGCAGCTTGGGGGACCAAATATACCAAGAGACCCAGTACTTC.

This clonotype was recorded at least ten times. This chain uses TRBV6-5 with TRBJ2-4; D remains ambiguous. The germline gives CDR1 MNHEY, CDR2 SVGAGI. This CDR3 has 15 residues. The V gene lost 2 bases and the J gene lost 7 bases, with 15 bases spanning the gap. The CDR3: CASSYPLVEANIQYF. The CDR3 DNA reads TGTGCCAGCAGTTACCCCTTAGTTGAGGCCAACATTCAGTACTTC.

This clonotype was recorded many times. The V gene is TRBV5-1, the J gene TRBJ1-1; D is ambiguous. With 1 base removed from V and 0 bases from J, the gap between germline ends came to 7 bases. The CDR3 spans 14 residues. Germline CDR1 is SGHRS and CDR2 is YFSETQ. The CDR3 region is CASSLIGMNTEAFF. The CDR3 DNA follows: TGCGCCAGCAGCTTGATAGGGATGAACACTGAAGCTTTCTTT.

V is TRBV28 and J is TRBJ1-1, with D possibly TRBD1 on 5 matching bases. The V end was cut by 3 bases, the J end by 1 base, with 12 bases between. CDR3 size: 15 residues. Germline CDR1 is MDHEN and CDR2 is SYDVKM. The CDR3 reads CASSFRAGPNTEAFF. The CDR3 DNA reads as TGTGCCAGCAGTTTTCGTGCGGGGCCGAACACTGAAGCTTTCTTT.

This sequence joins TRBV18 and TRBJ2-7, with 11 nucleotides matching TRBD1. The germline CDR1 and CDR2 sequences are KGHSH and LQKENI. CDR3 length equals 14 residues. V was clipped by 3 bases and J by 6 bases; unmatched bases: 4. The CDR3 DNA is TGTGCCAGCTCACCCGGACAGGGGGCGTTCGAGCAGTACTTC. Translated: CASSPGQGAFEQYF.

The chain is built from TRBV5-1 and TRBJ1-2; D remains unclear. V lost 1 base and J 1 base, leaving 8 bases between the germline ends. CDR3 size: 14 residues. In germline, CDR1 is SGHRS, CDR2 YFSETQ. The chain's CDR3 is CASSLTVYNYGYTF. In nucleotides, the CDR3 is TGCGCCAGCAGCTTGACAGTGTATAACTATGGCTACACCTTC.

This clonotype was seen a few times. The V and J genes are TRBV28 and TRBJ1-1, with 7 nucleotides matching TRBD1. The V and J ends lost 3 bases and 1 base, in that order; junction bases with no gene match: 5. CDR1 is MDHEN, CDR2 SYDVKM, per germline. The CDR3 contains 15 residues. CDR3 sequence (DNA): TGTGCCAGCAGTTTCCCCGACAGGGCGAACACTGAAGCTTTCTTT. It encodes CASSFPDRANTEAFF.

The chain has TRBV11-2 and TRBJ2-7; D gene unclear. V lost 5 bases, J lost 4 bases, and 12 bases lay in between. Germline values: CDR1 SGHAT, CDR2 FQNNGV. This CDR3 is 13 amino acids long. The DNA of the CDR3 is TGTGCCAGCAGCCCCAGCCCCCTTTACGAGCAGTACTTC. Translated: CASSPSPLYEQYF. The variable domain in full, with the rest retrieved from reference TRBV11-2 and TRBJ2-7, is EAGVAQSPRYKIIEKRQSVAFWCNPISGHATLYWYQQILGQGPKLLIQFQNNGVVDDSQLPKDRFSAERLKGVDSTLKIQPAKLEDSAVYLCASSPSPLYEQYFGPGTRLTVT.

The V and J genes are TRBV7-2 and TRBJ2-6; D may correspond to TRBD1 or TRBD2 (6 bases each). Trimming stripped 7 bases from V and 1 base from J, with 11 bases between. Germline CDR1 reads SGHTA; CDR2 reads FQGNSA. This CDR3 has 15 amino acids. The CDR3 coding sequence is TGTGCCAGCAATGGAGGGGGGTCTGGGGCCAACGTCCTGACTTTC. It encodes CASNGGGSGANVLTF.

The genes are TRBV20-1 and TRBJ1-1; D call uncertain. The germline V gene has CDR1 DFQATT and CDR2 SNEGSKA (reference sequence). Trimming removed 1 base at V and 1 base at J, with 10 bases between. This CDR3 contains 14 residues. CDR3 coding DNA: TGCAGTGCTAGAGGTCTTAGAGAGAACACTGAAGCTTTCTTT. As protein: CSARGLRENTEAFF.

By sample fraction, this clonotype is medium-sized (0.01 to 0.1%). This chain uses TRBV27 with TRBJ2-7, with TRBD1 matching 7 bases. This CDR3 spans 14 amino acids. Germline CDR1 MNHEY, CDR2 SMNVEV (reference sequence). The J segment lost 2 bases and the V segment lost 8 bases, leaving 9 bases of the junction unmatched. In DNA form, the CDR3 reads TGTGCCAGCGGCCAACGGGACAGAGCCTACGAGCAGTACTTC. It is translated as CASGQRDRAYEQYF.

There are a few counts of this clonotype. V is TRBV20-1 and J is TRBJ2-1, with 10 bases aligning to TRBD2. The CDR3 length is 15 residues. V trimming: 5 bases; J trimming: 5 bases; junction bases outside the gene matches: 9. Germline loops: CDR1 DFQATT, CDR2 SNEGSKA (reference sequence). The CDR3 nucleotides read TGCAGTGCTTCCCGGGGTAGCGGGAGGAACAATGAGCAGTTCTTC. Its protein is CSASRGSGRNNEQFF.